These T cell receptor beta chains were read from a single sample in a study of T cells in Graves' hyperthyroidism and ophthalmopathy. TCRdb re-called the multiplex PCR reads through MiXCR, storing one row per CDR3 protein. The sample carries approximately 560,000 distinct CDR3 sequences, approximately 15% recorded once. Sequenced: blood. Receptor source: a woman in her 30s with Graves' hyperthyroidism. CDR3s include the opening cysteine and the closing phenylalanine or tryptophan. Rows give clone size only sometimes, using once, few, many, or a class for an expanded clone.

cdr3_length j_call v_call clone_size cdr3_aa
13 TRBJ2-5 TRBV5-1 NA CASSPDWAEAQYF
16 TRBJ2-4 TRBV30 few CAWSVRGRSTLEIQYF
12 TRBJ2-1 TRBV7-9 many CASSPATDEQFF
14 TRBJ2-5 TRBV7-8 many CASTRQDRGETQYF
16 TRBJ2-2 TRBV19 NA CASSIKAGAGTGELFF
16 TRBJ1-4 TRBV7-9 NA CASSPGSMGGGEKLFF
13 TRBJ2-7 TRBV5-1 many CASSPPGLGEQYF
14 TRBJ2-2 TRBV20-1 few CSAITGDPPGELFF
15 TRBJ2-6 TRBV7-2 many CASSPGGSGANVLTF
16 TRBJ1-4 TRBV12-3/TRBV12-4 many CASSSRDLTGNEKLFF
15 TRBJ1-5 TRBV20-1 many CSARGAISENQPQHF
15 TRBJ1-1 TRBV11-3 many CASSLGTGRNTEAFF
20 TRBJ2-1 TRBV7-9 many CASKQGGTSGRTSSYNEQFF
16 TRBJ1-1 TRBV7-9 few CASSLGRGQGSTEAFF
12 TRBJ1-1 TRBV5-5 many CASSYGDGEAFF
14 TRBJ1-1 TRBV20-1 many CSARDRAVNTEAFF
16 TRBJ2-3 TRBV11-2 many CASSPYLVTSTDTQYF
14 TRBJ1-2 TRBV2 many CASKRTRTNYGYTF
16 TRBJ2-1 TRBV4-3 few CASSQGGGQNNNEQFF
11 TRBJ1-5 TRBV20-1 many CSGQDFEAQHF
16 TRBJ2-1 TRBV20-1 many CSARKYGGMSYNEQFF
15 TRBJ2-2 TRBV27 few CASSSREGGTGELFF
17 TRBJ2-7 TRBV10-2 many CASSFKPGSTVLDEQYF
20 TRBJ2-1 TRBV12-3/TRBV12-4 few CASSFHRGFVSGRALRGQFF
13 TRBJ2-5 TRBV12-3/TRBV12-4 many CASTKQGGETQYF
13 TRBJ2-4 TRBV29-1 many CSVLTVGKNIQYF
13 TRBJ1-5 TRBV6-1 few CASRRTANQPQHF
15 TRBJ2-5 TRBV9 few CASSAGLAVQETQYF
15 TRBJ2-3 TRBV12-3/TRBV12-4 many CASSSTSSTVDTQYF
20 TRBJ2-5 TRBV2 many CASSEGTDVETSGRRETQYF
10 TRBJ2-7 TRBV20-1 NA CSSREVTQYF
16 TRBJ2-2 TRBV20-1 NA CSARGFERVGGGELFF
14 TRBJ1-2 TRBV10-2 NA CASSAGRPVQAYTF
18 TRBJ2-2 TRBV5-1 NA CASSFYGGAVSNTGELFF
14 TRBJ2-1 TRBV19 few CASTDRTGWSEQFF
14 TRBJ1-4 TRBV5-5 many CASSFSETNEKLFF
13 TRBJ1-2 TRBV20-1 NA CSARGNRVGGYTF
14 TRBJ2-7 TRBV18 few CASSPTTYSYEQYF
13 TRBJ2-4 TRBV30 few CAWSPSFIGIQYF
16 TRBJ2-3 TRBV28 few CASTSLPPLRTDTQYF
11 TRBJ2-7 TRBV29-1 NA CSVVVGYEQYF
13 TRBJ2-7 TRBV7-9 many CAVIRDRSYEQYF
15 TRBJ2-5 TRBV6-5 NA CASSYSSGSQWTQYF
16 TRBJ2-3 TRBV6-2/TRBV6-3 many CASSPLRRTGTDTQYF
11 TRBJ2-5 TRBV7-2 many CASSAKETQYF
18 TRBJ2-7 TRBV11-2 few CASSPGTGTSGRVYEQYF
14 TRBJ1-1 TRBV12-5 many CASGLGGGDTEAFF
14 TRBJ2-1 TRBV6-1 many CASSTRTSGNEQFF
14 TRBJ2-7 TRBV7-9 many CASSPRDGPYEQYF
17 TRBJ2-7 TRBV27 many CASRTTSGRARSYEQYF
13 TRBJ1-2 TRBV6-2/TRBV6-3 NA CASTHRDSYGYTF
15 TRBJ2-4 TRBV4-3 NA CASSQDSRRASIQYF
13 TRBJ2-7 TRBV15 NA CATGPTDGIEQYF